The 10 T cell receptor delta chains presented below share a single source sample, sequenced in a study of Vδ1+ human thymocytes. Whole-study results and caveats: In the thymus, TRG and TRD repertoires looked highly polyclonal with Gaussian CDR3 lengths.

The antigens of these receptors remain unknown. RNA was extracted from the cells and then reverse transcribed. CDR3 amplicons came from multiplex PCR with pooled V-gene forward and constant-region reverse primers. TCRdb called clones from the multiplex PCR reads again using CATT. The table has 50,000 to 75,000 delta-chain clones, more than 13% seen once. The sample taken for sequencing was Vdelta1+ gamma-delta thymocytes from the thymus. Described subset: FACS-sorted CD3+ TCRalphabeta- TCRVdelta1+ TCRVdelta2- thymocytes. These receptors all come from a girl younger than two who had congenital heart surgery.

This clone was detected only a few times. The chain employs TRDV1 and TRDJ1; 9 bases line up with TRDD3. This CDR3 has 23 amino acids. Germline CDR1 is TSWWSYY and CDR2 is QGS. The V segment lost 4 bases and the J segment 1 base; nucleotides outside the gene matches: 28. This chain's CDR3 is CALGGELHTFLYWGNSVTDKLIF. The CDR3 DNA is TGTGCTCTTGGGGGGGAACTTCACACCTTTTTGTACTGGGGGAATAGTGTCACCGATAAACTCATCTTT.

The V call is TRDV1, the J call TRDJ1, with 10 bases matching TRDD3. Germline CDR1 TSWWSYY, CDR2 QGS. This CDR3 contains 19 residues. Trimming took 8 bases from V and 0 from J; bases not matched to a gene: 18. CDR3 in DNA: TGTGCTCTTATTTCCCGGACTGGGGGATCCGCTCGGTACACCGATAAACTCATCTTT. It encodes CALISRTGGSARYTDKLIF.

This clone was counted only a few times. The chain uses TRDV1 and TRDJ1; 7 bases are a match to TRDD3. Trimming at V came to 2 bases and at J to 0 bases, leaving 15 bases not matched to a gene. CDR3 size: 19 residues. Germline assignment: CDR1 TSWWSYY and CDR2 QGS. The CDR3 loop is CALGESGGYWGPYTDKLIF. The CDR3 bases are TGTGCTCTTGGGGAATCGGGTGGTTACTGGGGCCCGTACACCGATAAACTCATCTTT.

The gene calls are TRDV1 and TRDJ1, with TRDD3 matching over 13 bases. This CDR3 comprises 24 residues. Per germline, CDR1 TSWWSYY and CDR2 QGS. Trimming took 5 bases from V and 0 from J; bases not matched to a gene: 27. The CDR3 region is CALGPGGPRKLLLGDTEYTDKLIF. In nucleotides, the CDR3 is TGTGCTCTTGGGCCCGGGGGACCTCGGAAACTCTTACTGGGGGATACGGAGTACACCGATAAACTCATCTTT.

The gene calls are TRDV1 and TRDJ1; D may be TRDD3 (6 bases). The germline gives CDR1 TSWWSYY, CDR2 QGS. This CDR3 has 23 amino acids. Trimming cost V 1 base and J 0 bases, with 33 bases left between them. CDR3: CALGEQVRPSLKHSWGDTDKLIF. The CDR3 DNA is TGTGCTCTTGGGGAACAGGTCCGTCCCTCGTTAAAGCACTCTTGGGGGGACACCGATAAACTCATCTTT.

This clone has just a few counts. V and J are TRDV1 and TRDJ1; 8 nucleotides line up with TRDD3. Per germline, CDR1 TSWWSYY and CDR2 QGS. V trimming: 1 base; J trimming: 1 base; junction bases outside the gene matches: 26. This CDR3 comprises 23 residues. The CDR3 nucleotides are TGTGCTCTTGGGGAACCGTGCCTTCCAACGATGCACTGGGGGTCCTTCCGCACCGATAAACTCATCTTT. As protein: CALGEPCLPTMHWGSFRTDKLIF.

The J gene is TRDJ1, the V gene TRDV1; 10 positions match TRDD3. Germline V CDR1 and CDR2: TSWWSYY, QGS. After removal of 0 bases from V and 0 bases from J, the junction contained 10 bases not matched to a gene. The CDR3 loop spans 19 amino acids. The CDR3 DNA sequence: TGTGCTCTTGGGGAACTAAGCGCTAGTACTGGGGGATACACCGATAAACTCATCTTT. This encodes CALGELSASTGGYTDKLIF.

The V call is TRDV1, the J call TRDJ1; D is perhaps TRDD2 or TRDD3 (5 bases each). The CDR3 is 21 amino acids. Trimming took 4 bases from V and 2 from J, leaving 32 bases between them. CDR1 and CDR2 from the germline V gene are TSWWSYY and QGS. This CDR3 is CALGVLFGRNRWDSSTDKLIF. The CDR3 DNA reads as TGTGCTCTTGGGGTTCTTTTTGGCCGGAACCGCTGGGATTCCTCTACCGATAAACTCATCTTT.

This clone was observed a handful of times. This chain uses TRDV1 with TRDJ1, with D possibly called TRDD2 or TRDD3 (8 bases each). V shed 3 bases and J shed 0 bases, with 26 bases lying between them. The CDR3 spans 20 residues. The germline V gene encodes CDR1 TSWWSYY and CDR2 QGS. The CDR3 region is CALGEPSSYGGYKYTDKLIF. CDR3 sequence (DNA): TGTGCTCTTGGGGAGCCCTCTTCCTACGGGGGATATAAGTACACCGATAAACTCATCTTT.

A few counts support this clone. The rearrangement joins TRDV1 to TRDJ1; 11 nucleotides align to TRDD3. The CDR3 spans 25 residues. Trimming took 0 bases from V and 1 from J; bases not matched to a gene: 28. The V gene's germline CDR1 is TSWWSYY and CDR2 QGS. In DNA form, the CDR3 reads TGTGCTCTTGGGGAACTAATCGGGGCCACCCCCACGATATTGGGGGATACGTCAAGCACCGATAAACTCATCTTT. Protein: CALGELIGATPTILGDTSSTDKLIF.